The source of this T cell receptor beta chain is a study of CD8+ T cells in alopecia areata. As for the study in general: Treatment with tofacitinib (6 to 18 months) was followed by 6 months off drug.

Trimming shortened V by 3 bases and J by 0 bases, and 12 bases separated the two germline ends. The CDR3 is 16 amino acids. Germline V gene lookup returns CDR1 MNHNS and CDR2 SASEGT. Extracted from the samples, RNA was reverse transcribed into cDNA to serve as the sequencing template. The table came from immunoSEQ multiplex PCR; TCRdb's copy has only in-frame clones and leaves some out. There are over 150,000 clones in the sample; 50% to 70% occur only once, and approximately 15% lies in the top ten. Sequenced material: CD4+ T cells sorted from blood, taken at week 0. This receptor was taken from a human donor with alopecia areata. The chain has TRBV6-1 and TRBJ1-5, with TRBD1 as a possible D gene (5 bases). In DNA form, the CDR3 reads TGTGCCAGCAGTGACAGGGCCTCTTCTAGCAATCAGCCCCAGCATTTT. Protein sequence: CASSDRASSSNQPQHF.